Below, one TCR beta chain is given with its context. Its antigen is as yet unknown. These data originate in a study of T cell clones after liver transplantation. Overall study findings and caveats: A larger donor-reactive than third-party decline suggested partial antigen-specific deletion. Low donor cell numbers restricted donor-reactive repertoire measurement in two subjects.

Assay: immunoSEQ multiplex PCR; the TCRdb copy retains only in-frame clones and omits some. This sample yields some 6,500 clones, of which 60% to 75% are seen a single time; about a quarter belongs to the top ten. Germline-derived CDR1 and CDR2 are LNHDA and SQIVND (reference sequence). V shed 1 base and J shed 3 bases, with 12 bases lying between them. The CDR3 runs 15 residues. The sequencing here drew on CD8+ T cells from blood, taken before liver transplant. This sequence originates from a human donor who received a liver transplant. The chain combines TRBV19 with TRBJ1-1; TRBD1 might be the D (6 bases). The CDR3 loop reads CASSIVARGYTEAFF. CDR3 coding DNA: TGTGCCAGTAGTATAGTTGCCAGGGGATACACTGAAGCTTTCTTT.